The 5 T cell receptor beta chains below all came from one sample that was sequenced in a study of blood T cell repertoires in COVID-19. TCRdb keeps only in-frame clones here, not all; method: immunoSEQ multiplex PCR. The sample lists around 130,000 clones; around 89% were seen once. The sequencing input was peripheral blood. The receptor set was obtained from a man aged 45-65 years with active or convalescent COVID-19.

The rearrangement joins TRBV7-6 to TRBJ2-3; the match to TRBD2 covers 10 bases. Germline V lookup: CDR1 SGHVS, CDR2 FNYEAQ. The CDR3 consists of 17 residues. J gave up 1 base and V 2 bases, and 6 bases lay outside the gene matches. CDR3: CASSLRSSGGRTDTQYF. The CDR3 nucleotides read TGTGCCAGCAGCTTAAGATCTAGCGGGGGCCGCACAGATACGCAGTATTTT.

This chain links TRBV4-1 with TRBJ2-1; TRBD2 aligns across 13 bases. V shed 3 bases, J shed 9 bases, and the junction held 14 bases outside the gene matches. Germline CDR1 MGHRA, CDR2 YSYEKL. CDR3 size: 18 residues. The CDR3 bases are TGCGCCAGCAGCCAGAATCCTCTCGGGACTAGCGGGAAGGGTGAGCAGTTCTTC. Its protein product is CASSQNPLGTSGKGEQFF.

The genes are TRBV7-6 and TRBJ2-7; 8 nucleotides line up with TRBD1. The CDR3 sequence is 15 residues long. V dropped 0 bases and J dropped 7; count of bases not matched to a gene: 8. Germline-derived CDR1 and CDR2 are SGHVS and FNYEAQ. The CDR3 region has the DNA TGTGCCAGCAGCTTAGCGCAGGGGGCCTTGGGGGAGCAGTACTTC. This gives the protein CASSLAQGALGEQYF.

The V gene is TRBV2, the J gene TRBJ1-1, with D perhaps TRBD1 (6 bases). Trimming took 4 bases from V and 11 from J, leaving 14 bases between them. The germline V gene encodes CDR1 SNHLY and CDR2 FYNNEI. This CDR3 has 12 residues. CDR3 residues: CASSATGIAAFF. CDR3 DNA sequence: TGTGCCAGCAGTGCAACAGGGATAGCCGCTTTCTTT.

This clone was observed many times. The chain joins TRBV28 to TRBJ2-7; D is unclear. The CDR3 totals 12 residues. V gave up 6 bases and J gave up 3 bases, with 9 bases separating them. From germline, CDR1 is MDHEN and CDR2 SYDVKM. The CDR3 DNA sequence: TGTGCCAGCAGCCAACAGAGCTACGAGCAGTACTTC. Its protein is CASSQQSYEQYF.